These 8 T cell receptor beta chains share one sample of origin, sequenced in a study of T cell responses to AZD1222 COVID-19 vaccine (dated by TCRdb to about 2021). In light of the paper, this sample's time point label describes: baseline before first vaccination. The sample's treatment or condition, from its label and the paper: meningococcal conjugate vaccine given as trial control. The library was prepared using the immunoSEQ multiplex PCR assay. TCRdb provides this immuneACCESS table in a form limited to in-frame rearrangements. Some clones are lacking; in checked studies, under half of them reflect an unresolved V gene, and why the rest are absent is not known. Here the sample has under 150,000 clones; approximately 83% occur a single time. 3% to 4.5% of the sample goes to the ten largest clones. The material sequenced was peripheral blood, taken on day 0 of MenACWY control vaccination. The receptor set was obtained from an adult in good health.

CDR3 DNA sequence: TGTGCCAGCAGCCTAGGACGGGAATTACAAGAGACCCAGTACTTC. Translating it yields CASSLGRELQETQYF. The chain combines TRBV21-1 with TRBJ2-5; the table names TRBD2, a call not compared with the DNA. TRBV21-1 is reported as a pseudogene. CDR3 length equals 15 residues.

The rearrangement uses TRBV28 and TRBJ1-6, with 8 bases fitting TRBD1. Germline CDR1 is MDHEN and CDR2 is SYDVKM. V shed 3 bases and J 9 bases; nucleotides not matched to a gene: 4. CDR3 length equals 14 residues. The CDR3 protein is CASSLDRVASPLHF. CDR3 sequence (DNA): TGTGCCAGCAGTTTGGACAGGGTTGCTTCACCCCTCCACTTT. Full variable domain (rest looked up from reference TRBV28 and TRBJ1-6): DVKVTQSSRYLVKRTGEKVFLECVQDMDHENMFWYRQDPGLGLRLIYFSYDVKMKEKGDIPEGYSVSREKKERFSLILESASTNQTSMYLCASSLDRVASPLHFGNGTRLTVT.

This chain uses TRBV7-9 with TRBJ1-2, with D tentatively TRBD1 (6 bases). The CDR3 totals 14 residues. V lost 5 bases and J lost 6, with 16 bases in between. Germline CDR1 reads SEHNR; CDR2 reads FQNEAQ (reference sequence). CDR3 in DNA: TGTGCCAGCAGCACAGCCCCAGGGGCGGATGGCTACACCTTC. Protein: CASSTAPGADGYTF.

This clone was observed at least ten times. CDR3 sequence: CASSLAQGVFQETQYF. The CDR3 DNA follows: TGTGCCAGCAGCTTAGCACAGGGTGTCTTCCAAGAGACCCAGTACTTC. V usage is TRBV7-9 and J usage is TRBJ2-5; possibly TRBD1 for D (6 bases). Germline CDR1 SEHNR, CDR2 FQNEAQ (reference sequence). V was clipped by 0 bases and J by 1 base, with 12 bases between them. The CDR3 runs to 16 residues.

This clone was observed a single time. The chain has TRBV9 and TRBJ1-6, with D uncertain. Germline assignment: CDR1 SGDLS and CDR2 YYNGEE. This CDR3 has 15 amino acids. Trimming pared 0 bases from V and 5 bases from J, leaving 9 bases between. This CDR3 reads CASSVGAGDNSPLHF. The CDR3 DNA sequence: TGTGCCAGCAGCGTAGGGGCAGGCGATAATTCACCCCTCCACTTT.

The chain combines TRBV19 with TRBJ1-5; possible D gene TRBD1, 5 bases. V lost 2 bases and J lost 3, with 14 bases in between. Germline CDR1 and CDR2: LNHDA and SQIVND (reference sequence). CDR3 length equals 16 residues. CDR3 coding DNA: TGTGCCAGTAGTATAAAAATCAAGGGGTACAATCAGCCCCAGCATTTT. Protein: CASSIKIKGYNQPQHF. Using reference TRBV19 and TRBJ1-5 for the parts outside the CDR3, the full variable domain is DGGITQSPKYLFRKEGQNVTLSCEQNLNHDAMYWYRQDPGQGLRLIYYSQIVNDFQKGDIAEGYSVSREKKESFPLTVTSAQKNPTAFYLCASSIKIKGYNQPQHFGDGTRLSIL.

The gene calls are TRBV5-5 and TRBJ2-7; 9 positions agree with TRBD2. The length of the CDR3 is 16 residues. Germline CDR1 reads SGHKS; CDR2 reads YYEKEE (reference sequence). The ends lost 4 bases at V and 2 bases at J; junction bases unmatched: 10. The CDR3 loop reads CASSRRERGDTYEQYF. The CDR3 DNA is TGTGCCAGCAGCCGGAGGGAGCGGGGGGATACCTACGAGCAGTACTTC.

This clone was counted only a few times. The chain uses TRBV6-2 or TRBV6-3 and TRBJ1-5; a weak D match, TRBD1 (6 bases). CDR1 is MNHEY and CDR2 is SVGEGT in the germline V gene. The V end lost 6 bases, the J end lost 2 bases, and 14 bases lay between the germline ends. This CDR3 comprises 15 residues. The CDR3 here is CASSLGGAGNQPQHF. CDR3 sequence (DNA): TGTGCCAGCAGCCTGGGGGGGGCGGGCAATCAGCCCCAGCATTTT.